This TCR beta chain comes out of a study of CD8 T cells in Susac syndrome. RNA, at about 0.45 to 1 ug, was reverse transcribed with random hexamers. One entry per CDR3 protein, called by TCRdb with MiXCR from the immunoSEQ multiplex PCR reads. The profile shows 95,000 to 150,000 distinct CDR3 sequences, around 94% of them singletons. Notes on the study in general: The number of individuals included in the study's TCR sequencing and HLA analysis was acknowledged as relatively small.

Worth noting for this clonotype: What it recognizes is unknown.

Germline lookup yields CDR1 MNHEY and CDR2 SVGAGI. The CDR3 contains 18 residues. Trimming took 0 bases from V and 3 from J; bases not matched to a gene: 12. Sequencing used CD4+ T cells from PBMCs. The rearrangement links TRBV6-5 to TRBJ2-7, with 9 bases aligning to TRBD2. The clonotype originates from a human donor in good health. As DNA, the CDR3 is TGTGCCAGCAGTTACTCGATGGGTAGCGGGGGTAAGGGCTACGAGCAGTACTTC. Encoded protein: CASSYSMGSGGKGYEQYF.